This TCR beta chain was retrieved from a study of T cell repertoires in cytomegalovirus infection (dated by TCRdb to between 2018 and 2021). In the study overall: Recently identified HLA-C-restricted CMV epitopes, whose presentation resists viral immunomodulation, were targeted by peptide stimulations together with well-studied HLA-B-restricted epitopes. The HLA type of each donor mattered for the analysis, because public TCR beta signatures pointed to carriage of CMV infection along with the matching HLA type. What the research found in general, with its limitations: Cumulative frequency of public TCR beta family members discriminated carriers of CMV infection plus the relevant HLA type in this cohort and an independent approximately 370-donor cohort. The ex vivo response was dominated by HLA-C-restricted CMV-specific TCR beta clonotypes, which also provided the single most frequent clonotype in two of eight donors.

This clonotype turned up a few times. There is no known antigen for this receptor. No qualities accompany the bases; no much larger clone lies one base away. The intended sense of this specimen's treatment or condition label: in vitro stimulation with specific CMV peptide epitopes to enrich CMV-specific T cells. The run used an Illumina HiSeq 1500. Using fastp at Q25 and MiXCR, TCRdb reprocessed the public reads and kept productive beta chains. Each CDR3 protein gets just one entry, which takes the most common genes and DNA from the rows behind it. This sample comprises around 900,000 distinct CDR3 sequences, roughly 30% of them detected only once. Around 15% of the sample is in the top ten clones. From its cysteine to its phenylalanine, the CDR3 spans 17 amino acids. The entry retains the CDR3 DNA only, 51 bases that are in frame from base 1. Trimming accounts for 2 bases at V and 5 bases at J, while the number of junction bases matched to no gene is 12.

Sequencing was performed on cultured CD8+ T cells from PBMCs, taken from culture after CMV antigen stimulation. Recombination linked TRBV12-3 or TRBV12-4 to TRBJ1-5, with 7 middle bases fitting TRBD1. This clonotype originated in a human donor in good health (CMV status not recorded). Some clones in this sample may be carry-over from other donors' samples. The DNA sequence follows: TGTGCCAGCAGTTTAAATCGGAGGGACAGAGAACATCAGCCCCAGCATTTT. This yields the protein CASSLNRRDREHQPQHF.